This T cell receptor (beta chain) was documented in a study of blood T cells in healthy people across ages. Concerning this clonotype itself: A much larger clone lies a single base off, so this may be a read error.

PCR was performed a second time for roughly 7 to 11 cycles using a sample-barcoded 5' primer and a J-beta primer mix. In TCRdb, the 5' RACE reads were re-called with MiXCR into one record per CDR3 protein. The sample holds about 620,000 distinct CDR3 sequences, roughly half seen once. The sequenced sample consisted of blood. This receptor was taken from a woman over 75 in good health.

The DNA of the CDR3 is TGCAGTGCTCCGGACGGCTACAATGGGCAGTTCTTC. Translating gives CSAPDGYNGQFF. J is TRBJ2-1 and V is TRBV20-1; unclear D gene. This CDR3 contains 12 residues. CDR1 and CDR2 from the germline V gene are DFQATT and SNEGSKA (reference sequence).